This T cell receptor beta chain was identified in a study of OX40 agonist ivuxolimab in advanced cancers. About the research overall: People in dose escalation had one of these cancers: hepatocellular carcinoma, melanoma, renal cell or head and neck cancer. Overall study results and limits: Average numbers of expanded clones were greater in CD8+ T cells than in CD4+.

Notes on this clone: Its antigen remains unknown.

The CDR3 totals 14 residues. Trimming cost V 0 bases and J 10 bases, with 13 bases left between them. The germline gives CDR1 MGHRA, CDR2 YSYEKL. Data came from immunoSEQ multiplex PCR; TCRdb stores just in-frame clones and leaves some out. This sample carries around 58,000 clones, about 83% of them seen once, and the ten largest clones take roughly 27%. Blood sampling was done at baseline, cycle 4 day 1, and cycle 7 day 1. The gene calls are TRBV4-1 and TRBJ2-1; D possibly corresponds to TRBD2 (6 bases). The sequence was collected from an adult with an advanced solid tumor such as melanoma, head and neck, liver or kidney cancer. Sequencing used CD4+ or CD8+ T cells sorted from blood, obtained in a trial of the OX40 agonist ivuxolimab. CDR3 coding DNA: TGCGCCAGCAGCCAAGATTTGGAGGCGGGGGAGCAGTTCTTC. Encoded protein: CASSQDLEAGEQFF.